The present T cell receptor (beta chain) was sequenced within a study of cytomegalovirus exposure and HLA in healthy donors. In this sample, this clone turned up a few times. Its specificity is not known. PCR was performed using 60 Vbeta and 13 Jbeta primers. Under the authors' procedure: An analysis that came later counted some 80 million unique TCR beta chains, about 10 million shared. Assay used: immunoSEQ multiplex PCR; TCRdb lists only in-frame clones, some missing. The V and J calls and clone size come from that table; D and trimming were worked out from the DNA. The table records under 110,000 clones, around 75% of them present only once. Findings of the study overall: While the bulk of TCR sequences proved rare, some public TCRs turned up in many donors.

The J segment lost 5 bases and the V segment lost 3 bases, leaving 6 bases of the junction unmatched. Per the germline V gene, CDR1 is SNHLY and CDR2 is FYNNEI. This CDR3 is built from 14 residues. The chain employs TRBV2 and TRBJ1-1, with 7 positions matching TRBD1. This sequence was found in a female donor in good health and CMV-seronegative. The sample consisted of PBMCs. CDR3 DNA sequence: TGTGCCAGCAGTGACGCGACAGGGAGGACTGAAGCTTTCTTT. Protein: CASSDATGRTEAFF.